The 9 T cell receptor beta chains below all came from one sample that was sequenced in a study of identifying expanded T cells in peripheral blood. Sequenced by immunoSEQ multiplex PCR; TCRdb stores in-frame clones only, minus some. Of 81,000 or so clones in the sample, 84% were seen once. The sequenced sample was blood. The source of these receptors is a person between 18 and 75 years old in good health.

In DNA form, the CDR3 reads TGTGCCATCAGTGAGTCGAGGGAGCAGGGCGAGCAGTACTTC. It is translated as CAISESREQGEQYF. The chain uses TRBV10-3 and TRBJ2-7; D possibly uses TRBD1 or TRBD2 (5 bases each). Germline V gene sequence: CDR1 ENHRY, CDR2 SYGVKD. The ends were cut back, 0 bases at V and 6 bases at J, with 12 bases in the middle. The CDR3 runs to 14 residues.

This chain joins TRBV28 and TRBJ1-4, with TRBD1 matching over 10 bases. CDR3 length: 15 residues. V was pared by 5 bases and J by 5 bases, with 5 bases of the junction left unmatched. CDR1 and CDR2 (germline): MDHEN, SYDVKM. The CDR3 sequence is CASSQPGQGNEKLFF. The CDR3 nucleotides are TGTGCCAGCAGTCAACCGGGACAGGGGAATGAAAAACTGTTTTTT.

The chain employs TRBV11-3 and TRBJ2-4; 14 positions match TRBD2. There are 18 residues in the CDR3. CDR1 is SGHNT, CDR2 YENEEA, per germline. The junction had 10 bases not matched to a gene; V was cut back by 1 base and J by 8 bases. CDR3 sequence (DNA): TGTGCCAGCAGCTTAGGCCGAACCGGGACTAGCGGGAGAGACATTCAGTACTTC. Protein sequence: CASSLGRTGTSGRDIQYF.

The rearrangement uses TRBV7-8 and TRBJ2-1; no clear D. V shed 8 bases and J shed 2 bases, with 16 bases lying between them. The CDR3 is made up of 15 amino acids. Germline V gene sequence: CDR1 SGHVS, CDR2 FQNEAQ. The CDR3 nucleotides read TGTGCCAGCCACCTCAGCGAGCAGACCTACAATGAGCAGTTCTTC. Encoded protein: CASHLSEQTYNEQFF.

This clone appeared a few times. This chain connects TRBV4-2 to TRBJ1-3, with D tentatively TRBD1 (5 bases). The germline CDR1 and CDR2 sequences are LGHNA and YNFKEQ. The CDR3 is 15 amino acids. The V end lost 0 bases, the J end lost 4 bases, and 10 bases lay between the germline ends. As DNA, the CDR3 is TGTGCCAGCAGCCAAGATGCGGGGGTCGGAAACACCATATATTTT. This sequence encodes CASSQDAGVGNTIYF.

The chain joins TRBV5-1 to TRBJ2-7; 7 nucleotides line up with TRBD2. With V trimmed by 0 bases and J by 5 bases, 8 bases remained unmatched. Germline V gene sequence: CDR1 SGHRS, CDR2 YFSETQ. The CDR3 has 15 residues. DNA of the CDR3: TGCGCCAGCAGCTTGGCCGAGGGGAGGGTGGACGAGCAGTACTTC. Its protein is CASSLAEGRVDEQYF.

The chain combines TRBV28 with TRBJ1-2, with TRBD1 as a possible D gene (5 bases). Per the germline V gene, CDR1 is MDHEN and CDR2 is SYDVKM. Trimming removed 4 bases from V and 6 bases from J, with 18 bases in between. This CDR3 contains 15 residues. CDR3 nucleotides: TGTGCCAGCAGTTCACCCGCCTCGGGGGAGCATGGCTACACCTTC. Encoded protein: CASSSPASGEHGYTF.

The V gene is TRBV5-4, the J gene TRBJ2-1; tentative D call: TRBD2 (6 bases). Germline V CDR1 and CDR2: SGHNT, YYREEE (reference sequence). The germline V and J ends were trimmed by 0 bases and 4 bases, with 14 bases remaining between them. This CDR3 is 16 amino acids long. CDR3 DNA sequence: TGTGCCAGCAGCTTGGATGGAGGGACCAATTACAATGAGCAGTTCTTC. Translated: CASSLDGGTNYNEQFF.

This chain joins TRBV7-3 and TRBJ2-7, with D unclear. The CDR3 contains 12 residues. From germline, CDR1 is SGHTA and CDR2 FQGTGA. V lost 5 bases, J lost 7 bases, and 12 bases lay in between. The CDR3 bases are TGTGCCAGCAGCCCAGCGTGGGTAGAGCAGTACTTC. Its protein product is CASSPAWVEQYF.